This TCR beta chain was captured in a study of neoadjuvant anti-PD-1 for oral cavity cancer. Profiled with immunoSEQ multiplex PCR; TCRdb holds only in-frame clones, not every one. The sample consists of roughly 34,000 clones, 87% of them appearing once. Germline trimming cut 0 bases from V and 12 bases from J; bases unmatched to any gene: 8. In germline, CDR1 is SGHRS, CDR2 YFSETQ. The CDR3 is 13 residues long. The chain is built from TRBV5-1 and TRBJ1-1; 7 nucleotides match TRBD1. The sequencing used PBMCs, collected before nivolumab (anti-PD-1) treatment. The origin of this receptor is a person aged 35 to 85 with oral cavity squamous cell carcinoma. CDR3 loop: CASSLEVTGSSFF. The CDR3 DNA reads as TGCGCCAGCAGCTTGGAGGTGACAGGGTCATCTTTCTTT.